Listed here are 9 T cell receptor beta chains from one sample, sequenced in a study of blood T cell repertoires in COVID-19. Clones were read by immunoSEQ multiplex PCR, and TCRdb kept only the in-frame ones, dropping some. The table includes hundreds of thousands of clones, around 89% detected once. Sequenced sample: PBMCs or T cells enriched from blood (not recorded which). The source of these receptors is a woman aged 25 to 39 who had recovered from COVID-19.

V usage is TRBV19 and J usage is TRBJ1-1, with D perhaps TRBD1 (5 bases). The CDR3 is 16 residues long. Trimming cost V 3 bases and J 4 bases, with 18 bases left between them. Germline lookup yields CDR1 LNHDA and CDR2 SQIVND (reference sequence). CDR3: CASSMGTGGRGTEAFF. The CDR3 coding sequence is TGTGCCAGTAGTATGGGGACTGGGGGGAGAGGCACTGAAGCTTTCTTT.

The chain joins TRBV7-2 to TRBJ1-2, with D possibly being TRBD1 (6 bases). This CDR3 has 13 amino acids. The germline V and J ends were trimmed by 5 bases and 4 bases, with 11 bases remaining between them. The germline V gene has CDR1 SGHTA and CDR2 FQGNSA. The CDR3 region has the DNA TGTGCCAGCAGCAGGGGGACGGGCTATGGCTACACCTTC. Its protein product is CASSRGTGYGYTF.

The V gene is TRBV7-2, the J gene TRBJ1-1; D not certain. CDR3 length: 15 residues. With 0 bases removed from V and 5 bases from J, the gap between germline ends came to 13 bases. Germline V gene sequence: CDR1 SGHTA, CDR2 FQGNSA. The CDR3: CASSLAWAGETEAFF. CDR3 coding DNA: TGTGCCAGCAGCTTAGCGTGGGCTGGGGAGACTGAAGCTTTCTTT.

J is TRBJ2-7 and V is TRBV11-1; D gene unclear. V dropped 4 bases and J dropped 2 bases, with 6 bases sitting between them. The CDR3 covers 12 residues. Germline lookup yields CDR1 SGHAT and CDR2 FQDESV (reference sequence). The CDR3 here is CASSSPAYEQYF. Written as DNA, the CDR3 is TGTGCCAGCAGCTCGCCGGCCTACGAGCAGTACTTC.

J is TRBJ2-1 and V is TRBV9, with TRBD2 matching 8 bases. CDR1 is SGDLS and CDR2 is YYNGEE in the germline V gene. CDR3 length: 14 amino acids. J gave up 7 bases and V 6 bases, and 9 bases lay outside the gene matches. In DNA form, the CDR3 reads TGTGCCAGCAAGGCAGCGGGAGATCAAAATGAGCAGTTCTTC. Translating gives CASKAAGDQNEQFF.

The J gene is TRBJ1-2, the V gene TRBV6-5; no reliable D call. The CDR3 is made up of 15 amino acids. The V and J ends lost 4 bases and 8 bases respectively, with 20 bases between them. Germline assignment: CDR1 MNHEY and CDR2 SVGAGI. The CDR3 here is CASSSTIARRNGYTF. The CDR3 DNA reads as TGTGCCAGCAGTTCCACAATCGCTCGGAGGAACGGCTACACCTTC.

CDR3 protein: CASSSRVSWTEAFF. As DNA, the CDR3 is TGCGCCAGCAGCTCACGGGTATCATGGACTGAAGCTTTCTTT. V and J are TRBV5-1 and TRBJ1-1; D uncertain. Trimming stripped 3 bases from V and 5 bases from J, with 14 bases between. The CDR3 contains 14 residues. Per germline, CDR1 SGHRS and CDR2 YFSETQ.

This clone was counted between two and nine times. This chain uses TRBV5-1 with TRBJ2-2; TRBD2 aligns across 8 bases. This CDR3 has 16 residues. Looked up from germline, CDR1 is SGHRS and CDR2 is YFSETQ. V dropped 4 bases and J dropped 2; count of bases not matched to a gene: 7. The CDR3 bases are TGCGCCAGCAGCAGGGGACTAGATAGTAACACCGGGGAGCTGTTTTTT. As protein: CASSRGLDSNTGELFF. Filled out from reference TRBV5-1 and TRBJ2-2, the complete variable domain reads KAGVTQTPRYLIKTRGQQVTLSCSPISGHRSVSWYQQTPGQGLQFLFEYFSETQRNKGNFPGRFSGRQFSNSRSEMNVSTLELGDSALYLCASSRGLDSNTGELFFGEGSRLTVL.

This sequence joins TRBV5-1 and TRBJ1-5; no clear D. With 4 bases removed from V and 3 bases from J, the gap between germline ends came to 14 bases. The CDR3 sequence is 15 residues long. CDR1 SGHRS and CDR2 YFSETQ come from the germline V gene. DNA for the CDR3: TGCGCCAGCAGCGAGGGCCCCGGCAACAATCAGCCCCAGCATTTT. Translated, it gives CASSEGPGNNQPQHF. Based on the CDR3 plus reference TRBV5-1 and TRBJ1-5, the full variable domain is KAGVTQTPRYLIKTRGQQVTLSCSPISGHRSVSWYQQTPGQGLQFLFEYFSETQRNKGNFPGRFSGRQFSNSRSEMNVSTLELGDSALYLCASSEGPGNNQPQHFGDGTRLSIL.